This entry is about one TCR beta chain. Its cognate antigen is unknown. V dropped 1 base and J dropped 5; count of bases not matched to a gene: 5. The CDR3 totals 16 residues. Germline V CDR1 and CDR2: LGHNA, YNFKEQ. Primers: 60 Vbeta forward and 13 Jbeta reverse. TCRdb keeps only in-frame clones here, not all; method: immunoSEQ multiplex PCR. The sample lists 110,000 to 150,000 clones, over 80% seen once, with 0.95% to 1.5% in the top ten. The data belong to a study of cytomegalovirus exposure and HLA in healthy donors. Study-level background: A prior study identified just under 120 million unique TCR beta sequences from 200 million or so T cells. Findings and limits, study-wide: A list of more than 150 TCR beta chains associated with cytomegalovirus was given.

Material for sequencing was PBMCs. This chain uses TRBV4-2 with TRBJ2-1, with 10 positions matching TRBD1. The clonotype comes from a female donor in good health and CMV-seronegative. The CDR3 DNA sequence: TGTGCCAGCAGCCAAGCCCGGGACAGGGGTAACAATGAGCAGTTCTTC. Protein: CASSQARDRGNNEQFF.